Shown below are 4 T cell receptor beta chains from a single sample sequenced in a study of cytotoxic CD8 clonotypes in ibrutinib-treated CLL (dated by TCRdb to 2020 to 2022). The protocol used for the library was the immunoSEQ multiplex PCR assay. In its TCRdb copy, this immuneACCESS table keeps in-frame sequences only and misses some clones. Where compared with another copy, unresolved V genes explain less than half of these, and the others have no known cause. This sample lists more than 200,000 clones; around 70% were detected once. The biggest ten clones account for about 6% of the sample. The time point label on this specimen signifies: 12 months on ibrutinib. Sequencing was performed on PBMCs, taken after 12 months of ibrutinib treatment. The receptor set was obtained from a human donor with chronic lymphocytic leukemia.

V gene TRBV7-9 combines with J gene TRBJ1-2; perhaps TRBD1 as D (6 bases). The germline V gene has CDR1 SEHNR and CDR2 FQNEAQ (reference sequence). Trimming stripped 1 base from V and 5 bases from J, with 14 bases between. CDR3 length: 15 amino acids. CDR3 nucleotides: TGTGCCAGCAGCTTAGTCAGGGGCGAGGCGTATGGCTACACCTTC. Translating gives CASSLVRGEAYGYTF. Full variable domain (missing parts from reference TRBV7-9 and TRBJ1-2): DTGVSQNPRHKITKRGQNVTFRCDPISEHNRLYWYRQTLGQGPEFLTYFQNEAQLEKSRLLSDRFSAERPKGSFSTLEIQRTEQGDSAMYLCASSLVRGEAYGYTFGSGTRLTVV.

CDR3 DNA sequence: TGTGCCAGCAGACCTAGGACTAGCGGGAACACCGGGGAGCTGTTTTTT. This sequence encodes CASRPRTSGNTGELFF. The chain carries TRBV5-5 and TRBJ2-2, with TRBD2 matching over 10 bases. V lost 5 bases, J lost 1 base, and 5 bases stayed unmatched. The CDR3 totals 16 residues. Germline CDR1 reads SGHKS; CDR2 reads YYEKEE (reference sequence).

The chain is built from TRBV2 and TRBJ2-5; 9 bases line up with TRBD1. From germline, CDR1 is SNHLY and CDR2 FYNNEI. The V segment lost 5 bases and the J segment 5 bases; nucleotides outside the gene matches: 9. This CDR3 contains 15 residues. This CDR3 reads CASSSGQGWVETQYF. The CDR3 nucleotides are TGTGCCAGCAGTTCGGGACAGGGTTGGGTCGAGACCCAGTACTTC.

The chain employs TRBV4-2 and TRBJ2-2, with 16 nucleotides matching TRBD2. CDR1 is LGHNA and CDR2 is YNFKEQ in the germline V gene. CDR3 length equals 18 residues. V was pared by 4 bases and J by 6 bases, with 8 bases of the junction left unmatched. The CDR3 spells CASSPGTSGRAMAGELFF. The CDR3 DNA follows: TGTGCCAGCAGCCCCGGGACTAGCGGGAGGGCTATGGCCGGGGAGCTGTTTTTT.